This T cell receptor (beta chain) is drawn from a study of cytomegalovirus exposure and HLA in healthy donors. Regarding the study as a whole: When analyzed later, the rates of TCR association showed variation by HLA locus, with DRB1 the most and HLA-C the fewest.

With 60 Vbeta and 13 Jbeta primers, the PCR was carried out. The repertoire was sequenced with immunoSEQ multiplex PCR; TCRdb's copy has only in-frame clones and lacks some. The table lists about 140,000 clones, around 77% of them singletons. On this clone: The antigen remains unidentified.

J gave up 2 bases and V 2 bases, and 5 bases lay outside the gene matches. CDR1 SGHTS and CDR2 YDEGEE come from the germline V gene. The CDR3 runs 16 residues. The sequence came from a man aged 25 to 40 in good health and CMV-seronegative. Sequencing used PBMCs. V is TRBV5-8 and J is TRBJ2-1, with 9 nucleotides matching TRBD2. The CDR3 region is CASSLGREGPYNEQFF. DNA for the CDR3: TGTGCCAGCAGCTTAGGGCGGGAGGGTCCCTACAATGAGCAGTTCTTC.